One and the same sample provided the 4 T cell receptor beta chains below, sequenced in a study of cytomegalovirus exposure and HLA in healthy donors. The PCR was carried out with 60 Vbeta primers and 13 Jbeta primers. Profiled with immunoSEQ multiplex PCR; TCRdb holds only in-frame clones, not every one. Seen here are about 150,000 clones, around 80% observed once, and the top ten hold less than 3.5%. Sequences were obtained from PBMCs. Receptor source: a woman aged 25 to 39 in good health and CMV-seronegative.

The chain uses TRBV4-1 and TRBJ2-7, with D possibly being TRBD1 (6 bases). There are 14 residues in the CDR3. Between the trimmed V and J ends, which lost 4 bases and 0 bases, there was a span of 10 bases. The germline V gene encodes CDR1 MGHRA and CDR2 YSYEKL. The CDR3: CASSRQANSYEQYF. The CDR3 DNA follows: TGCGCCAGCAGCCGACAGGCTAACTCCTACGAGCAGTACTTC.

The chain has TRBV19 and TRBJ2-2; 9 bases are shared with TRBD2. With V trimmed by 3 bases and J by 7 bases, 9 bases remained unmatched. This CDR3 has 16 amino acids. CDR1 and CDR2 (germline): LNHDA, SQIVND (reference sequence). Here the CDR3 reads CASSISLAGFLGELFF. In DNA, the CDR3 is TGTGCCAGTAGTATTTCTCTAGCGGGGTTCCTCGGGGAGCTGTTTTTT.

The CDR3 nucleotides are TGTGCCACCAGCAGAGATAGTGTCGTTCTGAATGAAAAACTGTTTTTT. Its translation: CATSRDSVVLNEKLFF. The V and J genes are TRBV15 and TRBJ1-4; D not certain. V lost 0 bases and J lost 5, with 13 bases in between. The CDR3 extends over 16 amino acids. The germline gives CDR1 LNHNV, CDR2 YYDKDF (reference sequence).

V and J are TRBV5-4 and TRBJ2-5; 13 bases are a match to TRBD2. The CDR3 is made up of 17 amino acids. The germline V gene encodes CDR1 SGHNT and CDR2 YYREEE (reference sequence). With 4 bases clipped from V and 3 bases from J, the junction kept 9 bases outside the gene matches. The CDR3 DNA sequence: TGTGCCAGCAGCCCAAGACTAGCGGGGGGCCCCGAAGAGACCCAGTACTTC. It codes for CASSPRLAGGPEETQYF. Full variable domain (missing parts from reference TRBV5-4 and TRBJ2-5): ETGVTQSPTHLIKTRGQQVTLRCSSQSGHNTVSWYQQALGQGPQFIFQYYREEENGRGNFPPRFSGLQFPNYSSELNVNALELDDSALYLCASSPRLAGGPEETQYFGPGTRLLVL.